This note documents a single TCR beta chain sequence. The target antigen is unknown. This specimen belongs to a study of metastatic and nonmetastatic thyroid tumors. Study-level findings and limits: Significantly greater TCR beta diversity was reportedly found in malignant thyroid tumors than in benign nodules (in blood and tumor).

In the authors' methods: Variation in CDR3 across clinicopathological groups served as the basis for constructing a distant-metastasis classifier in papillary thyroid cancer. TCRdb called clones again from the PCR reads with MiXCR. The authors' filters were not applied to this entry. The sample lists approximately 17,000 clones, approximately 27% occurring once. Germline CDR1 DFQATT, CDR2 SNEGSKA (reference sequence). The CDR3 spans 16 residues. V gave up 1 base and J gave up 4 bases; unmatched junction bases: 9. No patient received treatment before thyroid surgery. V is TRBV20-1 and J is TRBJ2-3; TRBD2 agrees at 9 bases. This TCR derives from a female donor with papillary thyroid cancer or a benign thyroid nodule (not recorded which). Some clones in this sample may be carry-over from other donors' samples. The specimen was tumor tissue. The CDR3 DNA reads TGCAGTGCTAGAGGGACTAGCGATATAGGCGCAGATACGCAGTATTTT. The encoded protein is CSARGTSDIGADTQYF.